The rows below give T cell receptor beta chains drawn from one sample of a study of blood T cell repertoires in COVID-19. Profiled with immunoSEQ multiplex PCR; TCRdb holds only in-frame clones, not every one. The data contain about 140,000 clones, approximately 79% of them singletons. Input material: peripheral blood. These receptors all stem from a man aged 55 to 70 with acute or convalescent COVID-19. CDR3s include the opening cysteine and the closing phenylalanine or tryptophan. A D gene is named only where the DNA matches it firmly. A clone size is listed for some rows: how often the clone was seen (once, few, many), or a class if it is expanded.

clone_size | j_call | d_call | v_call | cdr3_aa | cdr3_nt
NA | TRBJ1-2 | NA | TRBV15 | CATSRDTGIYGYTF | TGTGCCACCAGCAGAGATACAGGGATCTATGGCTACACCTTC
few | TRBJ2-5 | TRBD1 | TRBV11-2 | CASSLVGTVQETQYF | TGTGCCAGCAGCTTAGTCGGGACAGTCCAAGAGACCCAGTACTTC
NA | TRBJ2-1 | TRBD2 | TRBV18 | CASSPPTSADRPQFF | TGTGCCAGCTCACCTCCTACTAGCGCGGACCGCCCCCAGTTCTTC
NA | TRBJ2-3 | TRBD2 | TRBV5-1 | CASSLDVAGKDTQYF | TGCGCCAGCAGCTTGGATGTAGCGGGAAAAGATACGCAGTATTTT
NA | TRBJ1-1 | TRBD1 | TRBV6-5 | CASRLTGLANTEAFF | TGTGCCAGCAGGTTGACAGGGCTAGCGAACACTGAAGCTTTCTTT
NA | TRBJ2-7 | TRBD1 | TRBV5-1 | CASTRTGTVDEQYF | TGCGCCAGCACTCGGACAGGGACAGTCGACGAGCAGTACTTC
NA | TRBJ1-1 | TRBD1 | TRBV5-5 | CASSLVTGGQGTEAFF | TGTGCCAGCAGCTTGGTGACAGGGGGTCAGGGGACTGAAGCTTTCTTT
few | TRBJ1-2 | TRBD1 | TRBV4-3 | CASSQETGESGYGYTF | TGCGCCAGCAGCCAAGAGACAGGGGAATCGGGCTATGGCTACACCTTC
NA | TRBJ2-1 | TRBD1 | TRBV27 | CASSFTGVGNEQFF | TGTGCCAGCAGTTTCACAGGGGTGGGCAATGAGCAGTTCTTC
NA | TRBJ2-1 | NA | TRBV9 | CASSPQGQDYNEQFF | TGTGCCAGCAGCCCCCAGGGCCAAGACTACAATGAGCAGTTCTTC
NA | TRBJ1-5 | TRBD1 | TRBV19 | CASSMREGQGPIQPQHF | TGTGCTAGTAGTATGCGGGAGGGACAGGGGCCAATTCAGCCCCAGCATTTT
NA | TRBJ2-5 | TRBD1 | TRBV27 | CASSLLTGTETQYF | TGTGCCAGCAGTTTACTGACAGGGACGGAGACCCAGTACTTC
NA | TRBJ1-4 | NA | TRBV3-1/TRBV3-2 | CASSRSGTRNEKLFF | TGTGCCAGCAGCCGTTCCGGGACAAGAAATGAAAAACTGTTTTTT
NA | TRBJ1-1 | NA | TRBV30 | CAWTKRGGASNTEAFF | TGTGCCTGGACTAAACGAGGGGGGGCGTCGAACACTGAAGCTTTCTTT
NA | TRBJ2-7 | TRBD2 | TRBV19 | CASSTSGSLYEQYF | TGTGCCAGTAGTACTAGCGGGAGTCTCTACGAGCAGTACTTC
NA | TRBJ2-1 | NA | TRBV18 | CASSQRTGVVYNEQFF | TGTGCCAGCTCACAGAGGACGGGGGTCGTATACAATGAGCAGTTCTTC
NA | TRBJ1-1 | NA | TRBV4-2 | CASSPPTGQSEAFF | TGTGCCAGCAGCCCGCCGACAGGTCAAAGTGAAGCTTTCTTT
NA | TRBJ1-5 | NA | TRBV19 | CASRPTGNNQPQHF | TGTGCCAGTAGACCCACAGGGAACAATCAGCCCCAGCATTTT
NA | TRBJ2-1 | NA | TRBV14 | CASSQGNYGEQFF | TGTGCCAGCAGCCAAGGGAACTATGGCGAGCAGTTCTTC
NA | TRBJ2-1 | TRBD1 | TRBV7-2 | CASSPRQGRSSYNEQFF | TGTGCCAGCAGCCCTCGACAGGGTAGGAGCTCCTACAATGAGCAGTTCTTC
NA | TRBJ2-7 | TRBD1 | TRBV6-1 | CASSDGQGAPLEQYF | TGTGCCAGCAGTGATGGACAGGGCGCCCCTCTCGAGCAGTACTTC
NA | TRBJ2-1 | TRBD2 | TRBV7-9 | CASSLGGNIRNEQFF | TGTGCCAGCAGCTTGGGGGGGAACATTCGCAATGAGCAGTTCTTC
NA | TRBJ2-5 | NA | TRBV2 | CASTRDEGTQYF | TGTGCCAGCACACGGGATGAAGGGACCCAGTACTTC
NA | TRBJ2-1 | TRBD1 | TRBV7-8 | CASSLGQGSYNEQFF | TGTGCCAGCAGCTTAGGACAGGGCTCCTACAATGAGCAGTTCTTC
NA | TRBJ1-5 | NA | TRBV27 | CASGWGYSNQPQHF | TGTGCCAGCGGGTGGGGCTATAGCAATCAGCCCCAGCATTTT
NA | TRBJ2-5 | NA | TRBV2 | CASSGTGKETQYF | TGTGCCAGCAGTGGGACGGGGAAAGAGACCCAGTACTTC
NA | TRBJ2-2 | NA | TRBV7-2 | CASSLTQGNTGELFF | TGTGCCAGCAGCTTAACTCAGGGGAACACCGGGGAGCTGTTTTTT
NA | TRBJ2-7 | TRBD1 | TRBV10-1 | CASSTSGTGFEQYF | TGCGCCAGCAGCACTTCCGGGACAGGGTTCGAGCAGTACTTC
NA | TRBJ2-3 | TRBD2 | TRBV6-5 | CASSYGASGDTQYF | TGTGCCAGCAGTTACGGGGCTAGCGGAGATACGCAGTATTTT
NA | TRBJ2-5 | TRBD2 | TRBV7-2 | CASSSGGDWTETQYF | TGTGCCAGCAGCTCCGGGGGGGACTGGACGGAGACCCAGTACTTC
NA | TRBJ1-2 | TRBD1 | TRBV19 | CASTPGGHNSARYGYTF | TGTGCCAGCACCCCAGGGGGACACAACTCGGCACGGTATGGCTACACCTTC
few | TRBJ1-6 | NA | TRBV7-2 | CASSSLLQVSYNSPLHF | TGTGCCAGCAGCTCGCTATTACAGGTCTCCTATAATTCACCCCTCCACTTT
NA | TRBJ1-1 | TRBD1 | TRBV28 | CASSSGQGNTEAFF | TGTGCCAGCAGTTCGGGACAGGGGAACACTGAAGCTTTCTTT
NA | TRBJ1-2 | NA | TRBV7-9 | CASSSTRSYGYTF | TGTGCCAGCAGCTCCACTCGGAGCTATGGCTACACCTTC